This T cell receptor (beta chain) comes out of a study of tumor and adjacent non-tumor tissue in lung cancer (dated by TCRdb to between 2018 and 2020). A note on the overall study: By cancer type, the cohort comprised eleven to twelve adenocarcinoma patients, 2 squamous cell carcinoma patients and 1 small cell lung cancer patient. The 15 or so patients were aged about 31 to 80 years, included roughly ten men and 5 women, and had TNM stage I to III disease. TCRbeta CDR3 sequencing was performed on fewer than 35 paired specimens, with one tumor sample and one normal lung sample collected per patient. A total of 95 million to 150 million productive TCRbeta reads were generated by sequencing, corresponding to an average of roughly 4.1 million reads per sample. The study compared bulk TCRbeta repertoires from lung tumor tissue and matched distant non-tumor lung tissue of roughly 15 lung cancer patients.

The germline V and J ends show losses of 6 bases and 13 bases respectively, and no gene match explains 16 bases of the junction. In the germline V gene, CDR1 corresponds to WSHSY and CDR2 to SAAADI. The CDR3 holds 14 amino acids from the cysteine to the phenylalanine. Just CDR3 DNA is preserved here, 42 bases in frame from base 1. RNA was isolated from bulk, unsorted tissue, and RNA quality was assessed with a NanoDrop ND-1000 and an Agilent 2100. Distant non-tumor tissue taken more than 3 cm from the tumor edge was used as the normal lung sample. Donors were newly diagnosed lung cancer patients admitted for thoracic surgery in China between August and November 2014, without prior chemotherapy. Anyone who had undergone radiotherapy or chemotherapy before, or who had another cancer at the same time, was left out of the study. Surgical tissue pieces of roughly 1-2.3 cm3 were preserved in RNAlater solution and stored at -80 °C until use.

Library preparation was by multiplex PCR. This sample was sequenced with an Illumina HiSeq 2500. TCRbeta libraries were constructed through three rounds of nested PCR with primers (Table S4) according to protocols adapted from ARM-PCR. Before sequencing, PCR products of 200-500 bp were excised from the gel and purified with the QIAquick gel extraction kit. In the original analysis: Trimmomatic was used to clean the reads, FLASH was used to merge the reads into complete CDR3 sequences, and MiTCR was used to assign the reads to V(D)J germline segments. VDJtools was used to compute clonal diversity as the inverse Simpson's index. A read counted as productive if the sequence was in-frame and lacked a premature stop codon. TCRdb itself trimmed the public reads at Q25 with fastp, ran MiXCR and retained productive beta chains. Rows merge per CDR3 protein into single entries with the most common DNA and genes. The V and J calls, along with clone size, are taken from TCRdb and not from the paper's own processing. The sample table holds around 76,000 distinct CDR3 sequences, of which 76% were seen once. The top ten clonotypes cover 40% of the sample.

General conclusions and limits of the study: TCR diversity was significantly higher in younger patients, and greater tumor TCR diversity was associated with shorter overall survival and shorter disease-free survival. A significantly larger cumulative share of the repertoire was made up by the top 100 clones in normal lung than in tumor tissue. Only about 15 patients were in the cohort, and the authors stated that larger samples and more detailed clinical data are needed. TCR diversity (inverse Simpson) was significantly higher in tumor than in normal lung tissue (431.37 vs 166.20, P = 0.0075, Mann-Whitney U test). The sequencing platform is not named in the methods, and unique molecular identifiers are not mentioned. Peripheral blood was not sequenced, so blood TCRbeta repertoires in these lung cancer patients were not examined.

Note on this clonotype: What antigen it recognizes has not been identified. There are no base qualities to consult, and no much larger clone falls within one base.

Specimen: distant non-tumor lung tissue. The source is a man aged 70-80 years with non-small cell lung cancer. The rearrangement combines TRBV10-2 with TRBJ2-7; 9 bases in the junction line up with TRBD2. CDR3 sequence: CASRGGGGSYEKYF. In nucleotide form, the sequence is TGCGCCAGCAGAGGCGGGGGGGGATCCTACGAGAAATACTTC.